These 5 T cell receptor beta chains were all obtained from the same sample, sequenced in a study of cytomegalovirus exposure and HLA in healthy donors. Amplification used 60 Vbeta primers and 13 Jbeta primers. Profiling relied on immunoSEQ multiplex PCR, and the TCRdb table lists in-frame clones only, not all of them. Recorded for this sample: some 80,000 clones. The specimen sequenced was PBMCs. These receptors were collected from a man aged 45-60 years in good health and CMV-seropositive.

The J gene is TRBJ1-1, the V gene TRBV19; tentatively, D is TRBD1 (5 bases). Trimming cost V 5 bases and J 4 bases, with 14 bases left between them. Germline CDR1 and CDR2: LNHDA and SQIVND (reference sequence). This CDR3 comprises 14 residues. The CDR3 is CASSGDSFSTEAFF. The DNA for the CDR3 is TGTGCCAGTAGTGGTGACAGCTTCAGCACTGAAGCTTTCTTT.

The CDR3 DNA reads as TGTGCCAGTAGTCTGTCGACAGCGTCCTACGAGCAGTACTTC. Its protein product is CASSLSTASYEQYF. V and J are TRBV19 and TRBJ2-7; possibly TRBD1 for D (5 bases). The CDR3 sequence is 14 residues long. The germline gives CDR1 LNHDA, CDR2 SQIVND (reference sequence). Trimming removed 5 bases at V and 1 base at J, with 12 bases between.

V usage is TRBV28 and J usage is TRBJ1-5; D ambiguous. Trimming pared 10 bases from V and 5 bases from J, leaving 15 bases between. The CDR3 contains 13 residues. The germline V gene encodes CDR1 MDHEN and CDR2 SYDVKM. CDR3 in amino acids: CATFTNTHQPQHF. Here the CDR3 DNA reads TGTGCCACCTTTACCAACACCCATCAGCCCCAGCATTTT.

The chain recombines TRBV27 with TRBJ2-5, with 7 bases matching TRBD1. The CDR3 covers 13 residues. The V gene's germline CDR1 is MNHEY and CDR2 SMNVEV (reference sequence). Trimming at V came to 5 bases and at J to 5 bases, leaving 5 bases not matched to a gene. The CDR3 protein is CASSTTGWETQYF. The CDR3 nucleotides read TGTGCCAGCAGTACGACAGGGTGGGAGACCCAGTACTTC.

V usage is TRBV19 and J usage is TRBJ2-3, with 7 bases that match TRBD2. Germline CDR1 and CDR2: LNHDA and SQIVND (reference sequence). This CDR3 is 18 amino acids long. The CDR3: CAPRKVEGLAVSTDTQYF. The CDR3 region has the DNA TGTGCTCCCAGGAAGGTGGAGGGTCTAGCGGTTAGCACAGATACGCAGTATTTT.